The 18 T cell receptor beta chains below come from one sample, sequenced in a study of radiotherapy plus CTLA-4 blockade in lung cancer. Some clones are missing from TCRdb's copy, which holds only in-frame ones; the method was immunoSEQ multiplex PCR. The top ten clones hold 0.75% to 0.85% of a sample with around 86,000 clones, around four fifths of them seen once. The sample consisted of peripheral blood, taken from a patient treated with radiotherapy plus ipilimumab. All receptors derive from a human donor with non-small cell lung cancer who had stable disease on radiotherapy plus ipilimumab.

The J gene is TRBJ1-6, the V gene TRBV5-5; D not resolved. Germline assignment: CDR1 SGHKS and CDR2 YYEKEE (reference sequence). Trimming pared 4 bases from V and 6 bases from J, leaving 8 bases between. The CDR3 extends over 13 amino acids. CDR3 sequence reads: CASSQETNSPLHF. The DNA for the CDR3 is TGTGCCAGCAGCCAGGAAACTAATTCACCCCTCCACTTT.

The J gene is TRBJ1-6, the V gene TRBV25-1; D call uncertain. V was clipped by 6 bases and J by 11 bases, with 20 bases between them. The CDR3 loop spans 15 amino acids. CDR1 and CDR2 from the germline V gene are MGHDK and SYGVNS. CDR3 amino acids: CASSLAGVPEPPLHF. The DNA for the CDR3 is TGTGCCAGCAGCTTAGCCGGGGTTCCGGAACCACCCCTCCACTTT.

This clone was detected once. J is TRBJ1-5 and V is TRBV28, with 8 bases that match TRBD1. J was trimmed by 2 bases and V by 5 bases; bases with no gene match: 11. Germline V CDR1 and CDR2: MDHEN, SYDVKM. The CDR3 loop spans 17 amino acids. The CDR3 sequence: CASSHQGASAGNQPQHF. DNA of the CDR3: TGTGCCAGCAGTCACCAGGGGGCGAGTGCGGGCAATCAGCCCCAGCATTTT. Filled out from reference TRBV28 and TRBJ1-5, the complete variable domain reads DVKVTQSSRYLVKRTGEKVFLECVQDMDHENMFWYRQDPGLGLRLIYFSYDVKMKEKGDIPEGYSVSREKKERFSLILESASTNQTSMYLCASSHQGASAGNQPQHFGDGTRLSIL.

V is TRBV7-9 and J is TRBJ2-2, with D tentatively TRBD2 (5 bases). Germline V CDR1 and CDR2: SEHNR, FQNEAQ (reference sequence). V was cut by 5 bases and J by 7 bases, with 8 bases left in between. This CDR3 is 12 amino acids long. CDR3 in DNA: TGTGCCAGCAGCGCGGGTATCGGGGAGCTGTTTTTT. Its translation is CASSAGIGELFF.

The chain joins TRBV2 to TRBJ1-4; 10 bases are a match to TRBD1. Trimming at V came to 7 bases and at J to 2 bases, leaving 4 bases not matched to a gene. The CDR3 contains 15 residues. From germline, CDR1 is SNHLY and CDR2 FYNNEI. The CDR3 region has the DNA TGTGCCAGCATTTTGACAGGGGGCACTAATGAAAAACTGTTTTTT. Translating it yields CASILTGGTNEKLFF.

The chain combines TRBV28 with TRBJ2-5, with 11 bases lining up with TRBD2. V shed 1 base, J shed 6 bases, and the junction held 4 bases outside the gene matches. Germline loops: CDR1 MDHEN, CDR2 SYDVKM. The CDR3 is made up of 15 amino acids. CDR3 sequence: CASSLSLAGVKTQYF. The CDR3 region has the DNA TGTGCCAGCAGTTTATCACTAGCGGGAGTTAAGACCCAGTACTTC.

The rearrangement links TRBV19 to TRBJ2-5; D is ambiguous. This CDR3 region has 14 residues. V gave up 4 bases and J gave up 13 bases, with 22 bases separating them. Germline V gene sequence: CDR1 LNHDA, CDR2 SQIVND (reference sequence). CDR3 bases: TGTGCCAGTAGTACCCCGGGCGAGACGGGTGGGGTGTACTTC. Protein sequence: CASSTPGETGGVYF.

The rearrangement uses TRBV30 and TRBJ1-6; 8 bases fit TRBD1. Looked up from germline, CDR1 is GTSNPN and CDR2 is SVGIG (reference sequence). The CDR3 consists of 13 residues. J lost 9 bases, V lost 4 bases, and 5 bases had no gene match. In DNA form, the CDR3 reads TGTGCCTGGATTGGACAGGGAACTTCACCCCTCCACTTT. It is translated as CAWIGQGTSPLHF.

This clone showed up just once. The V and J genes are TRBV28 and TRBJ1-1; D uncertain. The CDR3 loop spans 14 amino acids. CDR1 MDHEN and CDR2 SYDVKM come from the germline V gene. V lost 2 bases to trimming and J lost 5 bases, with 12 bases between them. The CDR3 coding sequence is TGTGCCAGCAGTTTAGTTATCGGGGTAACTGAAGCTTTCTTT. This sequence encodes CASSLVIGVTEAFF. The variable domain in full, with the rest retrieved from reference TRBV28 and TRBJ1-1, is DVKVTQSSRYLVKRTGEKVFLECVQDMDHENMFWYRQDPGLGLRLIYFSYDVKMKEKGDIPEGYSVSREKKERFSLILESASTNQTSMYLCASSLVIGVTEAFFGQGTRLTVV.

The chain has TRBV14 and TRBJ2-7; 9 positions agree with TRBD2. The CDR3 totals 17 residues. The trim removed 3 bases at V and 2 bases at J, leaving 11 bases unmatched. Germline V gene data show CDR1 as SGHDN and CDR2 as FVKESK. CDR3: CASSQLRSSGTAYEQYF. The CDR3 coding sequence is TGTGCCAGCAGCCAGCTACGCTCTAGCGGGACTGCCTACGAGCAGTACTTC.

This clone was seen only once. V is TRBV28 and J is TRBJ1-2; no definite D call. Germline V gene data show CDR1 as MDHEN and CDR2 as SYDVKM. The CDR3 loop spans 11 amino acids. The V gene lost 8 bases and the J gene lost 4 bases, with 8 bases spanning the gap. The CDR3 protein is CASSEGYGYTF. DNA of the CDR3: TGTGCCAGCTCGGAGGGCTATGGCTACACCTTC.

The rearrangement links TRBV28 to TRBJ2-3; 12 bases fit TRBD2. Germline loops: CDR1 MDHEN, CDR2 SYDVKM. V was pared by 5 bases and J by 4 bases, with 7 bases of the junction left unmatched. This CDR3 comprises 16 residues. CDR3: CASSTTSGSAADTQYF. The DNA of the CDR3 is TGTGCCAGCAGTACGACTAGCGGGAGCGCGGCAGATACGCAGTATTTT.

The chain links TRBV28 to TRBJ2-7; 10 bases match TRBD2. This CDR3 comprises 16 residues. With V trimmed by 11 bases and J by 1 base, 14 bases remained unmatched. The V gene's germline CDR1 is MDHEN and CDR2 SYDVKM. The CDR3 protein is CAASGRASWDSYEQYF. The CDR3 coding sequence is TGTGCCGCAAGCGGGAGGGCCAGTTGGGATTCCTACGAGCAGTACTTC.

V and J are TRBV18 and TRBJ1-1; 7 bases fit TRBD1. The CDR3 runs to 16 residues. Germline V gene lookup returns CDR1 KGHSH and CDR2 LQKENI. The ends lost 2 bases at V and 6 bases at J; junction bases unmatched: 12. The CDR3 reads CASSPVDSGGSAEAFF. DNA of the CDR3: TGTGCCAGCTCACCAGTAGACTCAGGGGGGAGCGCTGAAGCTTTCTTT.

The V and J genes are TRBV2 and TRBJ2-5; TRBD2 agrees at 9 bases. The length of the CDR3 is 14 residues. CDR1 and CDR2 from the germline V gene are SNHLY and FYNNEI. J gave up 3 bases and V 8 bases, and 7 bases lay outside the gene matches. CDR3 residues: CASVSGGLEETQYF. CDR3 bases: TGTGCCAGCGTTAGCGGGGGCCTCGAAGAGACCCAGTACTTC.

CDR3 protein: CASREQGRETQYF. In DNA, the CDR3 is TGTGCCAGCAGGGAACAGGGACGAGAGACCCAGTACTTC. The chain joins TRBV11-2 to TRBJ2-5, with D possibly being TRBD1 (6 bases). Trimming cost V 6 bases and J 4 bases, with 12 bases left between them. The CDR3 length is 13 residues. Germline values: CDR1 SGHAT, CDR2 FQNNGV.

The rearrangement links TRBV9 to TRBJ1-1; no clear D. Germline CDR1 and CDR2: SGDLS and YYNGEE. There are 14 residues in the CDR3. V shed 2 bases and J shed 1 base, with 9 bases lying between them. The CDR3 DNA sequence: TGTGCCAGCAGCGTCTCCGTTGGGAACACTGAAGCTTTCTTT. It codes for CASSVSVGNTEAFF.

The chain combines TRBV5-1 with TRBJ2-5; D possibly corresponds to TRBD1 (6 bases). Germline-derived CDR1 and CDR2 are SGHRS and YFSETQ. Deletions cut 0 bases from V and 7 bases from J, with 7 bases between. CDR3 length equals 12 residues. The CDR3 sequence: CASSLGRGTQYF. The DNA of the CDR3 is TGCGCCAGCAGCTTGGGCAGGGGGACCCAGTACTTC.